These 29 T cell receptor beta chains were all obtained from the same sample, sequenced in a study of glioma-infiltrating T cells after dendritic cell vaccination. Generated by immunoSEQ multiplex PCR, the TCRdb table keeps only in-frame clones and is missing some. The repertoire includes 90,000 to 100,000 clones, about 80% of them detected once, and approximately 5.9% sits in the top ten. This material consisted of blood, taken before dendritic cell vaccination. These receptor sequences come from a human donor with glioblastoma.

This clone was recorded only once. The V and J genes are TRBV29-1 and TRBJ1-1; tentatively, D is TRBD1 (5 bases). The CDR3 consists of 13 residues. Germline CDR1 SQVTM, CDR2 ANQGSEA. The germline V and J ends were trimmed by 7 bases and 4 bases, with 16 bases remaining between them. The CDR3: CSGGVRARTEAFF. As DNA, the CDR3 is TGCAGCGGGGGGGTTAGGGCGCGCACTGAAGCTTTCTTT.

The V gene is TRBV2, the J gene TRBJ1-1; D is unclear. The V end lost 2 bases, the J end lost 1 base, and 8 bases lay between the germline ends. The germline CDR1 and CDR2 sequences are SNHLY and FYNNEI. This CDR3 spans 14 amino acids. The CDR3 region is CASSEWQSNTEAFF. The CDR3 nucleotides are TGTGCCAGCAGTGAATGGCAATCGAACACTGAAGCTTTCTTT.

This rearrangement joins TRBV19 to TRBJ2-1; 7 bases fit TRBD2. V lost 3 bases and J lost 3; bases outside the gene matches: 5. The CDR3 covers 15 residues. CDR1 and CDR2 (germline): LNHDA, SQIVND (reference sequence). DNA for the CDR3: TGTGCCAGTAGTATTGCTAGCGGCAACTACAATGAGCAGTTCTTC. Translation gives CASSIASGNYNEQFF. The complete variable domain, with remaining parts taken from reference TRBV19 and TRBJ2-1, reads DGGITQSPKYLFRKEGQNVTLSCEQNLNHDAMYWYRQDPGQGLRLIYYSQIVNDFQKGDIAEGYSVSREKKESFPLTVTSAQKNPTAFYLCASSIASGNYNEQFFGPGTRLTVL.

The chain recombines TRBV6-1 with TRBJ1-5, with 7 bases matching TRBD1. Germline V gene lookup returns CDR1 MNHNS and CDR2 SASEGT. The J segment lost 2 bases and the V segment lost 9 bases, leaving 7 bases of the junction unmatched. The CDR3 consists of 14 residues. CDR3 sequence (DNA): TGTGCCAGTTTAAGGGACAGTGGCAATCAGCCCCAGCATTTT. Translating it yields CASLRDSGNQPQHF.

This chain joins TRBV7-6 and TRBJ1-5; 8 bases fit TRBD1. V lost 4 bases and J lost 7; bases outside the gene matches: 9. CDR1 and CDR2 (germline): SGHVS, FNYEAQ. This CDR3 region has 15 residues. CDR3 residues: CASSSNQGARQPQHF. The CDR3 DNA reads TGTGCCAGCAGCTCGAACCAGGGGGCTCGGCAGCCCCAGCATTTT.

The rearrangement joins TRBV19 to TRBJ2-2; a weak D match, TRBD2 (5 bases). This CDR3 has 12 residues. V lost 8 bases and J lost 4, with 8 bases in between. CDR1 and CDR2 from the germline V gene are LNHDA and SQIVND (reference sequence). CDR3 DNA: TGTGCCAGTCGGGAAATCACCGGGGAGCTGTTTTTT. Translating gives CASREITGELFF.

This chain links TRBV15 with TRBJ2-7; TRBD1 matches 8 bases. CDR3 length: 16 residues. V dropped 1 base and J dropped 4; count of bases not matched to a gene: 9. The germline V gene has CDR1 LNHNV and CDR2 YYDKDF (reference sequence). CDR3 DNA sequence: TGTGCCACCAGCAGAGGGGGGACAGGACTTTATTACGAGCAGTACTTC. It encodes CATSRGGTGLYYEQYF. The full variable domain, its missing parts supplied by reference TRBV15 and TRBJ2-7, is DAMVIQNPRYQVTQFGKPVTLSCSQTLNHNVMYWYQQKSSQAPKLLFHYYDKDFNNEADTPDNFQSRRPNTSFCFLDIRSPGLGDTAMYLCATSRGGTGLYYEQYFGPGTRLTVT.

The chain uses TRBV5-1 and TRBJ1-4; 9 nucleotides align to TRBD1. The germline V gene encodes CDR1 SGHRS and CDR2 YFSETQ. V was pared by 4 bases and J by 8 bases, with 6 bases of the junction left unmatched. The CDR3 sequence is 14 residues long. The CDR3 DNA reads as TGCGCCAGCAGCGAGACAGGGGGGGGAGAAAAACTGTTTTTT. Its protein product is CASSETGGGEKLFF.

This sequence joins TRBV28 and TRBJ1-2; 7 nucleotides align to TRBD1. The CDR3 has 14 residues. Trimming removed 5 bases from V and 8 bases from J; junction bases left unmatched: 11. CDR1 is MDHEN, CDR2 SYDVKM, per germline. The CDR3 bases are TGTGCCAGCAGTCCGACAGGGCGTTCGTCGGGCTACACCTTC. It codes for CASSPTGRSSGYTF.

This chain links TRBV6-1 with TRBJ1-1; unclear D gene. The CDR3 totals 14 residues. CDR1 is MNHNS, CDR2 SASEGT, per germline. Between the trimmed V and J ends, which lost 7 bases and 5 bases, there was a span of 17 bases. The CDR3 sequence is CASTSVKGGTEAFF. The CDR3, as DNA: TGTGCCAGCACCTCTGTTAAAGGCGGGACTGAAGCTTTCTTT.

The rearrangement uses TRBV4-1 and TRBJ2-2, with 12 bases aligning to TRBD2. The V and J ends lost 1 base and 6 bases, in that order; junction bases with no gene match: 3. Germline V CDR1 and CDR2: MGHRA, YSYEKL. The CDR3 length is 16 residues. In DNA form, the CDR3 reads TGCGCCAGCAGCCAAGGGACTAGCGGGGTCGCCGGGGAGCTGTTTTTT. Its translation: CASSQGTSGVAGELFF.

The chain couples TRBV11-2 to TRBJ2-7, with a weak D call TRBD1 (5 bases). With 2 bases removed from V and 0 bases from J, the gap between germline ends came to 11 bases. Germline V gene sequence: CDR1 SGHAT, CDR2 FQNNGV. This CDR3 has 15 residues. The CDR3 here is CASSLRGHNSYEQYF. The CDR3 nucleotides are TGTGCCAGCAGCTTACGTGGACACAACTCCTACGAGCAGTACTTC.

This clone was observed many times. Other nucleotide sequences from this sample produce the same CDR3. For the CDR3, the DNA is TGTGCCAGCAGCTCTCGTATTGGAAACACCATATATTTT. Translated: CASSSRIGNTIYF. The V call is TRBV5-6, the J call TRBJ1-3; no clear D gene. Between the trimmed V and J ends, which lost 3 bases and 3 bases, there was a span of 7 bases. The CDR3 covers 13 residues. Germline loops: CDR1 SGHDT, CDR2 YYEEEE.

The genes are TRBV5-1 and TRBJ2-1; 9 nucleotides align to TRBD2. The V and J ends lost 0 bases and 3 bases, in that order; junction bases with no gene match: 4. The CDR3 runs to 16 residues. Per the germline V gene, CDR1 is SGHRS and CDR2 is YFSETQ. The CDR3 region has the DNA TGCGCCAGCAGCTTGGTTGCTAGCGGGAACTACAATGAGCAGTTCTTC. It translates to CASSLVASGNYNEQFF.

V is TRBV2 and J is TRBJ1-2; D not resolved. Germline V gene lookup returns CDR1 SNHLY and CDR2 FYNNEI. With 2 bases removed from V and 4 bases from J, the gap between germline ends came to 11 bases. This CDR3 contains 14 residues. As DNA, the CDR3 is TGTGCCAGCAGTGAAAGTGAGTTGATCTATGGCTACACCTTC. It codes for CASSESELIYGYTF. The whole variable domain, remainder taken from reference TRBV2 and TRBJ1-2, is EPEVTQTPSHQVTQMGQEVILRCVPISNHLYFYWYRQILGQKVEFLVSFYNNEISEKSEIFDDQFSVERPDGSNFTLKIRSTKLEDSAMYFCASSESELIYGYTFGSGTRLTVV.

In this sample, this clone turned up a few times. The chain links TRBV5-1 to TRBJ2-3; 12 nucleotides line up with TRBD2. CDR1 is SGHRS and CDR2 is YFSETQ in the germline V gene. This CDR3 is built from 16 residues. The trim removed 4 bases at V and 4 bases at J, leaving 7 bases unmatched. In DNA, the CDR3 is TGCGCCAGCAGCACCCTAGCGGGGGGGCAGGCAGATACGCAGTATTTT. Amino acids: CASSTLAGGQADTQYF.

J is TRBJ2-2 and V is TRBV11-2, with 13 bases lining up with TRBD2. The CDR3 spans 17 residues. In germline, CDR1 is SGHAT, CDR2 FQNNGV. Germline trimming cut 4 bases from V and 7 bases from J; bases unmatched to any gene: 9. The CDR3 sequence is CASSYGTSGKDSGELFF. CDR3 sequence (DNA): TGTGCCAGCAGCTACGGGACTAGCGGGAAGGATAGCGGGGAGCTGTTTTTT.

This rearrangement joins TRBV18 to TRBJ1-1, with D possibly matching TRBD1 (6 bases). Germline values: CDR1 KGHSH, CDR2 LQKENI. The CDR3 loop spans 13 amino acids. V was cut by 3 bases and J by 11 bases, with 16 bases left in between. The CDR3 coding sequence is TGTGCCAGCTCACCCCTACAGGGAAGTAACGCTTTCTTT. Translation: CASSPLQGSNAFF.

This sequence joins TRBV11-2 and TRBJ1-2; D is uncertain. V dropped 4 bases and J dropped 0 bases, with 6 bases sitting between them. The CDR3 spans 13 residues. Germline loops: CDR1 SGHAT, CDR2 FQNNGV. The CDR3 sequence is CASSSGTNYGYTF. The CDR3 bases are TGTGCCAGCAGCTCCGGGACTAACTATGGCTACACCTTC.

The V gene is TRBV19, the J gene TRBJ2-7; TRBD2 matches 12 bases. Germline assignment: CDR1 LNHDA and CDR2 SQIVND (reference sequence). The CDR3 is 14 amino acids. With V trimmed by 4 bases and J by 4 bases, 2 bases remained unmatched. Written as DNA, the CDR3 is TGTGCCAGTAGTACGACTAGCGGGGGTTACGAGCAGTACTTC. Its translation: CASSTTSGGYEQYF.

This clone showed up just once. This chain joins TRBV2 and TRBJ1-1, with D perhaps matching TRBD1 (5 bases). The V and J ends lost 7 bases and 1 base respectively, with 13 bases between them. CDR1 and CDR2 (germline): SNHLY, FYNNEI. The CDR3 covers 14 residues. Here the CDR3 reads CASNSQGSNTEAFF. DNA of the CDR3: TGTGCCAGCAATTCGCAGGGTTCGAACACTGAAGCTTTCTTT.

The CDR3 loop reads CALKRVMQFF. For the CDR3, the DNA is TGTGCCCTAAAGAGAGTTATGCAGTTCTTC. The chain employs TRBV30 and TRBJ2-1; D gene ambiguous. The CDR3 loop spans 10 amino acids. CDR1 and CDR2 from the germline V gene are GTSNPN and SVGIG (reference sequence). The V end lost 8 bases, the J end lost 12 bases, and 14 bases lay between the germline ends.

This rearrangement joins TRBV9 to TRBJ1-6; 7 bases fit TRBD1. Germline V gene data show CDR1 as SGDLS and CDR2 as YYNGEE. The length of the CDR3 is 16 residues. The V segment lost 3 bases and the J segment 2 bases; nucleotides outside the gene matches: 5. The CDR3 reads CASSERGQAYNSPLHF. Here the CDR3 DNA reads TGTGCCAGCAGCGAAAGAGGACAGGCCTATAATTCACCCCTCCACTTT.

The J gene is TRBJ1-2, the V gene TRBV6-1, with TRBD1 identical over 7 bases. Trimming at V came to 4 bases and at J to 7 bases, leaving 3 bases not matched to a gene. Germline CDR1 is MNHNS and CDR2 is SASEGT. The CDR3 runs to 12 residues. Here the CDR3 DNA reads TGTGCCAGCAGTGTGACAGGGATTGGCTACACCTTC. This translates into CASSVTGIGYTF.

The V call is TRBV5-6, the J call TRBJ2-1; 7 bases match TRBD2. Looked up from germline, CDR1 is SGHDT and CDR2 is YYEEEE. The V segment lost 8 bases and the J segment 2 bases; nucleotides outside the gene matches: 10. The CDR3 spans 15 residues. In DNA, the CDR3 is TGTGCCAGTAGGAAAGCGGGGACCGCCTACAATGAGCAGTTCTTC. This codes for CASRKAGTAYNEQFF.

The chain links TRBV15 to TRBJ1-1, with 10 bases that match TRBD1. This CDR3 contains 16 residues. Germline loops: CDR1 LNHNV, CDR2 YYDKDF (reference sequence). Trimming cost V 0 bases and J 1 base; bases outside gene matches: 2. CDR3 DNA: TGTGCCACCAGCAGAGATAGGACAGGGGGGAACACTGAAGCTTTCTTT. Its protein is CATSRDRTGGNTEAFF.

This CDR3 reads CAFGQGSDTQYF. DNA for the CDR3: TGTGCCTTCGGACAGGGTTCGGATACGCAGTATTTT. This chain connects TRBV30 to TRBJ2-3; 8 nucleotides match TRBD1. Trimming cost V 7 bases and J 6 bases; bases outside gene matches: 6. This CDR3 contains 12 residues. Germline V gene lookup returns CDR1 GTSNPN and CDR2 SVGIG (reference sequence).

This chain joins TRBV9 and TRBJ1-3, with 8 bases identical to TRBD1. V lost 3 bases to trimming and J lost 0 bases; unmatched junction nucleotides: 8. Germline CDR1 reads SGDLS; CDR2 reads YYNGEE. The length of the CDR3 is 17 residues. The CDR3 reads CASSDRDRPASGNTIYF. The DNA for the CDR3 is TGTGCCAGCAGCGATCGGGACAGGCCAGCCTCTGGAAACACCATATATTTT. Full variable domain (rest looked up from reference TRBV9 and TRBJ1-3): DSGVTQTPKHLITATGQRVTLRCSPRSGDLSVYWYQQSLDQGLQFLIQYYNGEERAKGNILERFSAQQFPDLHSELNLSSLELGDSALYFCASSDRDRPASGNTIYFGEGSWLTVV.

V and J are TRBV11-1 and TRBJ2-3, with 9 bases lining up with TRBD2. The V gene end was trimmed by 6 bases and the J gene end by 3 bases; junction bases not matched to a gene: 7. CDR3 length: 15 amino acids. Germline V gene data show CDR1 as SGHAT and CDR2 as FQDESV (reference sequence). The CDR3 DNA reads TGTGCCAGCAGGAGCCAGACTAGCGGTACAGATACGCAGTATTTT. Protein product: CASRSQTSGTDTQYF.